These 19 T cell receptor beta chains share one sample of origin, sequenced in a study of beta chain features in type 1 diabetes. General study results and limits: Shortening that was moderate but significant affected the TCRB CDR3s of Type 1 diabetes patients in all four CD4+ subsets.

No antigens are known for them. The study reverse transcribed the entire isolated RNA, so it sequenced expressed TCRB transcripts. The protocol was immunoSEQ multiplex PCR, while the TCRdb copy is restricted to in-frame clones and leaves out a portion. The table records about 650,000 clones, roughly an eighth of them present only once. What was sequenced was naive CD4+ T cells from blood. Every receptor here comes from a man under 40 with type 1 diabetes.

V is TRBV25-1 and J is TRBJ1-2; D is unresolved. From germline, CDR1 is MGHDK and CDR2 SYGVNS. Trimming took 3 bases from V and 8 from J, leaving 13 bases between them. The CDR3 is made up of 13 amino acids. CDR3 amino acids: CASSDSGEVGYTF. The CDR3 nucleotides are TGTGCCAGCAGTGATTCGGGTGAGGTGGGCTACACCTTC.

This clone was recorded a few times. CDR3 in amino acids: CASSFNAEETQYF. CDR3 in DNA: TGTGCCAGCAGCTTCAACGCGGAAGAGACCCAGTACTTC. V gene TRBV7-2 combines with J gene TRBJ2-5; D is unresolved. The germline CDR1 and CDR2 sequences are SGHTA and FQGNSA. V shed 3 bases and J shed 3 bases, with 8 bases lying between them. The CDR3 totals 13 residues.

The rearrangement uses TRBV7-9 and TRBJ2-7; D is ambiguous. There are 15 residues in the CDR3. The germline V gene has CDR1 SEHNR and CDR2 FQNEAQ (reference sequence). Trimming took 1 base from V and 2 from J, leaving 12 bases between them. Written as DNA, the CDR3 is TGTGCCAGCAGCTTAGGTGGTGGCGGCACCTACGAGCAGTACTTC. Its translation: CASSLGGGGTYEQYF. Combining the CDR3 with reference TRBV7-9 and TRBJ2-7 gives the whole variable domain DTGVSQNPRHKITKRGQNVTFRCDPISEHNRLYWYRQTLGQGPEFLTYFQNEAQLEKSRLLSDRFSAERPKGSFSTLEIQRTEQGDSAMYLCASSLGGGGTYEQYFGPGTRLTVT.

This clone was seen more than once but under ten times. Other DNA sequences in this sample translate to the same CDR3. This sequence joins TRBV15 and TRBJ2-5; D remains ambiguous. The germline V gene encodes CDR1 LNHNV and CDR2 YYDKDF (reference sequence). This CDR3 comprises 13 residues. Deletions cut 3 bases from V and 0 bases from J, with 5 bases between. The CDR3 sequence: CATSRGYQETQYF. In DNA, the CDR3 is TGTGCCACCAGCAGGGGATACCAAGAGACCCAGTACTTC.

This clone has a handful of counts. V is TRBV4-3 and J is TRBJ1-1, with D possibly matching TRBD1 (5 bases). Trimming cost V 7 bases and J 4 bases, with 16 bases left between them. In germline, CDR1 is LGHNA, CDR2 YSLEER. The CDR3 spans 14 residues. The CDR3 protein is CASTPNGGRTEAFF. The CDR3 DNA reads TGCGCCAGCACCCCGAACGGGGGACGCACTGAAGCTTTCTTT.

This chain connects TRBV2 to TRBJ1-2, with 8 bases aligning to TRBD1. With 6 bases clipped from V and 4 bases from J, the junction kept 7 bases outside the gene matches. This CDR3 has 14 residues. In germline, CDR1 is SNHLY, CDR2 FYNNEI. The CDR3 DNA is TGTGCCAGCAGCCGGGACAGGTATTTCTATGGCTACACCTTC. This encodes CASSRDRYFYGYTF.

This clone turned up a few times. This sequence joins TRBV28 and TRBJ2-7; 7 bases match TRBD1. Losses at the gene ends were 6 bases for V and 3 bases for J; bases not matched to a gene: 5. The CDR3 length is 13 residues. Germline CDR1 and CDR2: MDHEN and SYDVKM. CDR3 sequence reads: CASSLRQGYEQYF. CDR3 bases: TGTGCCAGCAGCCTCCGACAGGGCTACGAGCAGTACTTC. The full variable domain, completed using reference TRBV28 and TRBJ2-7, is DVKVTQSSRYLVKRTGEKVFLECVQDMDHENMFWYRQDPGLGLRLIYFSYDVKMKEKGDIPEGYSVSREKKERFSLILESASTNQTSMYLCASSLRQGYEQYFGPGTRLTVT.

This CDR3 is CAVTIDYEQYF. The CDR3, as DNA: TGTGCCGTCACCATCGACTACGAGCAGTACTTC. The gene calls are TRBV10-3 and TRBJ2-7; D is ambiguous. V gave up 11 bases and J gave up 3 bases, with 11 bases separating them. The CDR3 loop spans 11 amino acids. From germline, CDR1 is ENHRY and CDR2 SYGVKD.

The V gene is TRBV4-3, the J gene TRBJ1-2, with no clear D. Germline CDR1 LGHNA, CDR2 YSLEER. Trimming left V 0 bases short and J 4 bases short, with 6 bases between. The CDR3 contains 13 residues. The CDR3, as DNA: TGCGCCAGCAGCCAAGAGAGACGCTATGGCTACACCTTC. This gives the protein CASSQERRYGYTF.

This clone occurred many times. This chain joins TRBV4-2 and TRBJ1-2, with unresolved D. Trimming shortened V by 0 bases and J by 5 bases, and 10 bases separated the two germline ends. The germline V gene has CDR1 LGHNA and CDR2 YNFKEQ. CDR3 size: 14 residues. The DNA for the CDR3 is TGTGCCAGCAGCCAAGACGTCTCGGAGTATGGCTACACCTTC. Encoded protein: CASSQDVSEYGYTF.

The chain couples TRBV5-8 to TRBJ2-7, with a tentative D call TRBD2 (5 bases). Germline CDR1 SGHTS, CDR2 YDEGEE. There are 14 residues in the CDR3. V was clipped by 0 bases and J by 3 bases, with 10 bases between them. For the CDR3, the DNA is TGTGCCAGCAGCTTGGGAATGGCGGGCTACGAGCAGTACTTC. This codes for CASSLGMAGYEQYF.

The table lists this clone with a few counts. V is TRBV4-3 and J is TRBJ1-1, with D maybe TRBD1 (5 bases). Trimming shortened V by 4 bases and J by 2 bases, and 8 bases separated the two germline ends. Germline assignment: CDR1 LGHNA and CDR2 YSLEER. The CDR3 length is 13 residues. The CDR3 region is CASSRGLNTEAFF. CDR3 nucleotides: TGCGCCAGCAGCCGGGGACTTAACACTGAAGCTTTCTTT.

The V call is TRBV12-5, the J call TRBJ2-5; D is possibly TRBD1 or TRBD2 (5 bases each). This CDR3 spans 15 amino acids. Per germline, CDR1 LGHNT and CDR2 FRNRAP. V was clipped by 6 bases and J by 2 bases, with 16 bases between them. For the CDR3, the DNA is TGTGCTAGTGGCACTCTACACGGGGCTCAAGAGACCCAGTACTTC. Encoded protein: CASGTLHGAQETQYF.

This sequence joins TRBV7-9 and TRBJ2-7; 7 bases align to TRBD1. From germline, CDR1 is SEHNR and CDR2 FQNEAQ (reference sequence). The CDR3 runs 14 residues. The trim removed 1 base at V and 6 bases at J, leaving 6 bases unmatched. In DNA form, the CDR3 reads TGTGCCAGCAGCTTAGGGGGACAGAAAGGCGAGCAGTACTTC. This sequence encodes CASSLGGQKGEQYF.

This clone was counted between two and nine times. The same CDR3 is also encoded by other DNA sequences in this sample. V and J are TRBV6-6 and TRBJ1-5, with no clear D. This CDR3 spans 13 amino acids. V lost 2 bases to trimming and J lost 4 bases, with 6 bases between them. Per germline, CDR1 MNHNY and CDR2 SVGAGI (reference sequence). In nucleotides, the CDR3 is TGTGCCAGCAGTTACAGAGGGAATCAGCCCCAGCATTTT. Its translation: CASSYRGNQPQHF.

This clone turned up a few times. This chain joins TRBV29-1 and TRBJ2-2, with a possible D match to TRBD1 (5 bases). Germline CDR1 SQVTM, CDR2 ANQGSEA. The CDR3 totals 12 residues. The V end lost 3 bases, the J end lost 5 bases, and 7 bases lay between the germline ends. The CDR3 nucleotides are TGCAGCGTTGACAGGGATACCGGGGAGCTGTTTTTT. Translated: CSVDRDTGELFF.

This clone was observed a handful of times. The chain combines TRBV9 with TRBJ2-2, with D hard to call. Germline V gene sequence: CDR1 SGDLS, CDR2 YYNGEE. V was cut by 1 base and J by 1 base, with 5 bases left in between. This CDR3 is built from 14 residues. Here the CDR3 DNA reads TGTGCCAGCAGCGTAAGAGGGAACACCGGGGAGCTGTTTTTT. Its translation: CASSVRGNTGELFF.

The sample holds a few counts of this clone. This chain joins TRBV18 and TRBJ2-7; perhaps TRBD1 as D (6 bases). From germline, CDR1 is KGHSH and CDR2 LQKENI. This CDR3 has 14 amino acids. With 6 bases removed from V and 1 base from J, the gap between germline ends came to 13 bases. The DNA for the CDR3 is TGTGCCAGCTCTAGGACAGAGCTTTCCTACGAGCAGTACTTC. Its protein is CASSRTELSYEQYF.

The chain employs TRBV30 and TRBJ1-2; D not certain. CDR1 GTSNPN and CDR2 SVGIG come from the germline V gene (reference sequence). V gave up 4 bases and J gave up 4 bases, with 10 bases separating them. The CDR3 spans 12 residues. CDR3: CAWISVGYGYTF. The CDR3 DNA follows: TGTGCCTGGATTAGCGTCGGCTATGGCTACACCTTC. Full variable domain (rest looked up from reference TRBV30 and TRBJ1-2): SQTIHQWPATLVQPVGSPLSLECTVEGTSNPNLYWYRQAAGRGLQLLFYSVGIGQISSEVPQNLSASRPQDRQFILSSKKLLLSDSGFYLCAWISVGYGYTFGSGTRLTVV.